One T cell receptor (beta chain) is described in this entry. No cognate antigen has been identified for it. Base qualities are missing; no much larger clone stands one base away. This entry is derived from a study (dated by TCRdb to between 2014 and 2017). In terms of the full investigation: Whether tumor-infiltrating Tregs in breast cancer are recruited from blood Tregs or converted in situ from other CD4+ T cell subsets was tested. Results and caveats for the whole study, not just this receptor: Tumor memory CD4+ T cell TCR gene usage was found to cluster with blood and lymph node memory CD4+ cells and with lymph node naive CD4+ cells. The larger-cohort validation was restricted to a single TCR beta V-J rearrangement rather than whole repertoires. The greatest overlap of tumor-infiltrating Treg TCR alpha and beta sequences was observed with tumor naive CD4+ T cells, followed by blood naive CD4+ T cells.

To purify naive CD4+ T cells, the Miltenyi Naive CD4+ T Cell Isolation kit was used, and CD25 microbeads served to deplete Tregs. Tregs, naive and memory CD4+ T cells from tumor, blood and ipsilateral draining lymph nodes of 4 or 5 breast cancer patients underwent full-length TCR alpha and beta sequencing. Ficoll density gradient centrifugation was used to isolate mononuclear cells from lymph nodes or from more than 40 ml of peripheral blood. FACS confirmed that the sorted cell populations were more than 90% pure. The CDR3 spans 16 residues, from the cysteine through the phenylalanine. The DNA shown is the 48-base CDR3, in frame from base 1. The germline V gene provides CDR1 MDHEN and CDR2 SYDVKM. V is trimmed back by 4 bases and J by 0 bases, and the junction contains 7 bases that no gene match accounts for. Full-length TCR variable regions were amplified by 5' RACE PCR with constant-region reverse primers, followed by semi-nested PCR with Nested Universal Primer A. Using the ReliaPrep RNA Cell Miniprep System, total RNA was extracted, and the SMARTer RACE 5'/3' Kit was then used to reverse transcribe the RNA into 5'RACE-ready cDNA. Full-length TCR alpha and beta libraries were barcoded with multiplex adaptors and sequenced on an Illumina MiSeq. Processing in the source paper ran as follows. For each of nine subset-tissue groups, sequencing data from the five patients were pooled, and the groups were then compared using unsupervised clustering of TCR gene usage. The Morisita-Horn index was used to calculate repertoire similarity, with shared sequences weighted by how much each contributed to each repertoire. TCRdb applied fastp at Q25 and MiXCR to the public reads, then kept only in-frame beta chains. Each record represents a unique CDR3 protein, reported with the most common genes and DNA among its rows. In this record, the V and J calls reflect TCRdb's handling and not the investigators' own analysis. This sample is represented by about 54,000 distinct CDR3 sequences; about a sixth of them were singletons. The ten largest clones represent under 2.5% of the sample.

The TCR was taken from a female donor with breast cancer. The rearranged segments are TRBV28 and TRBJ1-2, with 8 junctional bases fitting TRBD1. The sequenced sample consisted of naive CD4+ T cells sorted from blood. According to the study, the label for this sample's cell subset or site signals: naive CD4+ T cells, CD4+CD45RA+CD25-. The CDR3 protein: CASSSASGGPNYGYTF. The DNA reads TGTGCCAGCAGTTCAGCATCAGGGGGCCCTAACTATGGCTACACCTTC.